The source of this TCR beta chain is a study of cytomegalovirus exposure and HLA in healthy donors. PCR primers comprised 60 Vbeta and 13 Jbeta primers. The data were produced by immunoSEQ multiplex PCR, yet TCRdb's version contains in-frame clones alone and is incomplete. The table includes 250,000 to 350,000 clones, more than 80% detected once. Points on this clone: The antigen remains unidentified.

V was pared by 0 bases and J by 3 bases, with 9 bases of the junction left unmatched. The CDR3 spans 18 residues. The V gene's germline CDR1 is MGHRA and CDR2 YSYEKL. Study-wide results and limits: In all likelihood, a cluster of highly shared sequence variants was a sequencing artifact. Rarity held for most TCR sequences, but there were some public TCRs that occurred in many donors.

The chain links TRBV4-1 to TRBJ2-3; 10 nucleotides align to TRBD2. The sequencing sample was made of PBMCs. This clonotype originated in a man between 35 and 55 years old in good health and CMV-seropositive. CDR3 region: CASSQEWLAGVWTDTQYF. Written as DNA, the CDR3 is TGCGCCAGCAGCCAAGAATGGCTAGCGGGAGTTTGGACAGATACGCAGTATTTT.